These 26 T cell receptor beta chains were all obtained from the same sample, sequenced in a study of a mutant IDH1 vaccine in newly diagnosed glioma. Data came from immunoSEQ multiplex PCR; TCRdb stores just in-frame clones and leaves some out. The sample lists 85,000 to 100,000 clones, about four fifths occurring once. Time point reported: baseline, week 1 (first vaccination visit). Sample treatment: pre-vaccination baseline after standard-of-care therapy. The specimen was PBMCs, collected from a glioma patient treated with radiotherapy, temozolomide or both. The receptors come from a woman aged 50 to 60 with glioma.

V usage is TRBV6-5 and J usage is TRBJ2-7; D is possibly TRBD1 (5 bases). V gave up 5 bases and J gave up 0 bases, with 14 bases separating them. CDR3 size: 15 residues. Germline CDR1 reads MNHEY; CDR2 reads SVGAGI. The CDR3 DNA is TGTGCCAGCAGTCCCACACCAGGGCTCTCCTACGAGCAGTACTTC. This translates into CASSPTPGLSYEQYF.

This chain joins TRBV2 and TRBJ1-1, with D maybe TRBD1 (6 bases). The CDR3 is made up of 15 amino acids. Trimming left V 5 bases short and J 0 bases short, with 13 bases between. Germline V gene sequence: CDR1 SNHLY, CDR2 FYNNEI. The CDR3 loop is CASSSQTGVNTEAFF. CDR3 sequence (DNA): TGTGCCAGCAGTTCGCAGACAGGCGTGAACACTGAAGCTTTCTTT.

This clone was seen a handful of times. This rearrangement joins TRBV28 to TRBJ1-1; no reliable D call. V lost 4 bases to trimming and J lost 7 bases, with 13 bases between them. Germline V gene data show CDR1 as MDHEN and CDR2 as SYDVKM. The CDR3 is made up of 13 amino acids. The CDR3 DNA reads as TGTGCCAGCAGTTATCAGACTCAGCATGAAGCTTTCTTT. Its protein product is CASSYQTQHEAFF. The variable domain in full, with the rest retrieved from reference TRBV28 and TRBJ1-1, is DVKVTQSSRYLVKRTGEKVFLECVQDMDHENMFWYRQDPGLGLRLIYFSYDVKMKEKGDIPEGYSVSREKKERFSLILESASTNQTSMYLCASSYQTQHEAFFGQGTRLTVV.

CDR3: CAISKQGEETQYF. CDR3 bases: TGTGCCATCAGTAAACAGGGGGAAGAGACCCAGTACTTC. The J gene is TRBJ2-5, the V gene TRBV10-3, with 8 bases aligning to TRBD1. The V segment lost 5 bases and the J segment 3 bases; nucleotides outside the gene matches: 2. This CDR3 spans 13 amino acids. The germline V gene has CDR1 ENHRY and CDR2 SYGVKD.

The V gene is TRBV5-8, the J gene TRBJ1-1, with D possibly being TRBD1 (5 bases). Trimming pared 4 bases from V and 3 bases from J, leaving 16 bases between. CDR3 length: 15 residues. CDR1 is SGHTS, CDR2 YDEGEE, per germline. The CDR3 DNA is TGTGCCAGCAGCCCCGGGACGGGCCTACACACTGAAGCTTTCTTT. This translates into CASSPGTGLHTEAFF. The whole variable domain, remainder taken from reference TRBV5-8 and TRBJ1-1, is EAGVTQSPTHLIKTRGQQATLRCSPISGHTSVYWYQQALGLGLQFLLWYDEGEERNRGNFPPRFSGRQFPNYSSELNVNALELEDSALYLCASSPGTGLHTEAFFGQGTRLTVV.

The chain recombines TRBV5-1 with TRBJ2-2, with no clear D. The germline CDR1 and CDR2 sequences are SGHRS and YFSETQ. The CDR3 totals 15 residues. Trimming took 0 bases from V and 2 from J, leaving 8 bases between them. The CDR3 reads CASSLVLENTGELFF. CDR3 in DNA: TGCGCCAGCAGCTTGGTTTTGGAAAACACCGGGGAGCTGTTTTTT.

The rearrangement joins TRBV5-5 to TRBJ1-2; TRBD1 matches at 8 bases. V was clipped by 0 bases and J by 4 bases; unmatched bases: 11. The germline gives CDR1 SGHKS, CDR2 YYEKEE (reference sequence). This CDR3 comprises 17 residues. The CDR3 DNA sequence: TGTGCCAGCAGCTTGGGAGGACAGGGTGGGACCACCTATGGCTACACCTTC. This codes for CASSLGGQGGTTYGYTF. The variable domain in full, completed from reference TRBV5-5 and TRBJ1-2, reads DAGVTQSPTHLIKTRGQQVTLRCSPISGHKSVSWYQQVLGQGPQFIFQYYEKEERGRGNFPDRFSARQFPNYSSELNVNALLLGDSALYLCASSLGGQGGTTYGYTFGSGTRLTVV.

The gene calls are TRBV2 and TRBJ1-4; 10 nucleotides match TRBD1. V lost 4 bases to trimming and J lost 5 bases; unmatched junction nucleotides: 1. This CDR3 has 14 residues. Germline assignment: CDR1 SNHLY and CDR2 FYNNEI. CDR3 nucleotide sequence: TGTGCCAGCAGTGGGACAGGGGGAAATGAAAAACTGTTTTTT. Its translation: CASSGTGGNEKLFF.

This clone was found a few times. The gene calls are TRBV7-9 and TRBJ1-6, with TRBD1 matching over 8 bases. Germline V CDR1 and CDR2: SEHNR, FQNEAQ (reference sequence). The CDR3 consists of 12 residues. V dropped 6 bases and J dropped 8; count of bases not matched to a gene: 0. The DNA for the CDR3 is TGTGCCAGCAGACAGGGGGATTCACCCCTCCACTTT. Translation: CASRQGDSPLHF.

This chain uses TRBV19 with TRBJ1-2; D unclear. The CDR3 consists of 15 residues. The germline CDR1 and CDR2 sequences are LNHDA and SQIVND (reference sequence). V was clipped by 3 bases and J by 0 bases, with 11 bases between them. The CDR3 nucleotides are TGTGCCAGTAGTATTCGGACCGAGACTAACTATGGCTACACCTTC. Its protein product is CASSIRTETNYGYTF.

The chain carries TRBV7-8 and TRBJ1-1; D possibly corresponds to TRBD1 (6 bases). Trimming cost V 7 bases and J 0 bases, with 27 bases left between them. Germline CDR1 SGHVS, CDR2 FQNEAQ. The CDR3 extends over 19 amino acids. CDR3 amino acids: CASNTDLSSGAEMNTEAFF. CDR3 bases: TGTGCCAGCAACACTGATCTCTCTTCAGGGGCCGAAATGAACACTGAAGCTTTCTTT.

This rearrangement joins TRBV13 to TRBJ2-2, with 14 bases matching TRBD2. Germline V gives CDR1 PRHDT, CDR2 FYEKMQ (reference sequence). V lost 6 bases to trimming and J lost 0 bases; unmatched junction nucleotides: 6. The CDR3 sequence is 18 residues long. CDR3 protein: CASSFWTSGGTNTGELFF. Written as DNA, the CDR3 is TGTGCCAGCAGTTTTTGGACTAGCGGGGGGACGAACACCGGGGAGCTGTTTTTT.

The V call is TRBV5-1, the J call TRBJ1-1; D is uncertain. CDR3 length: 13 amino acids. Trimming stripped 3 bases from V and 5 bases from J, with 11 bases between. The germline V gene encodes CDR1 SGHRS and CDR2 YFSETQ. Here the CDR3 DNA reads TGCGCCAGCAGCTCTTCAGTGGGAACTGAAGCTTTCTTT. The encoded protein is CASSSSVGTEAFF.

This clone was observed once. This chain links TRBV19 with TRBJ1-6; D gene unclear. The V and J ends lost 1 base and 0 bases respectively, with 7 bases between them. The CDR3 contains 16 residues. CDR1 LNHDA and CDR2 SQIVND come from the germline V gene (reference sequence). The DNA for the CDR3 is TGTGCCAGTAGTATAGCAGGTCGCTCCTATAATTCACCCCTCCACTTT. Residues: CASSIAGRSYNSPLHF.

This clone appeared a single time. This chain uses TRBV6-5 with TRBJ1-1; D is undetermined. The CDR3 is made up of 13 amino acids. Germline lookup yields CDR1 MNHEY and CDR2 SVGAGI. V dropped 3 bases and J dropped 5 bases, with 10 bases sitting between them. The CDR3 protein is CASSYISRTEAFF. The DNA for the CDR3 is TGTGCCAGCAGTTATATCTCCCGAACTGAAGCTTTCTTT.

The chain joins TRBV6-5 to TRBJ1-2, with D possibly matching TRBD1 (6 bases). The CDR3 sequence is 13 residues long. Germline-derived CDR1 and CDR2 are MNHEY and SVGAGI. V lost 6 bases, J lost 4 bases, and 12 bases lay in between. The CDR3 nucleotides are TGTGCCAGCAGAGCAAACAGGGCCTATGGCTACACCTTC. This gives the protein CASRANRAYGYTF.

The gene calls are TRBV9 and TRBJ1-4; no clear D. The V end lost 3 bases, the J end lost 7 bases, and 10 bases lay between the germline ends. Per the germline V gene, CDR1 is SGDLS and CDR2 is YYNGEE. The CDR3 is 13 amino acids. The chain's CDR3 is CASSAPAGEKLFF. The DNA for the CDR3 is TGTGCCAGCAGCGCCCCGGCGGGTGAAAAACTGTTTTTT.

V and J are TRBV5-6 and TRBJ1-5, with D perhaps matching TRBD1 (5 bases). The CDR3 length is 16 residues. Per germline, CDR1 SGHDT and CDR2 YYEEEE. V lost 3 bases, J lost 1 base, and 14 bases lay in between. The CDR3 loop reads CASSSGEGWSNQPQHF. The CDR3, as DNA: TGTGCCAGCAGCTCGGGGGAGGGTTGGAGCAATCAGCCCCAGCATTTT.

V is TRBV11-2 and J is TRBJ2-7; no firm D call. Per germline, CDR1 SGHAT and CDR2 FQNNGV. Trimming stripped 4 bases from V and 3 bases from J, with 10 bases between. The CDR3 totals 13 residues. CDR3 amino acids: CASSSPGFYEQYF. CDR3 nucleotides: TGTGCCAGCAGCTCACCAGGTTTCTACGAGCAGTACTTC.

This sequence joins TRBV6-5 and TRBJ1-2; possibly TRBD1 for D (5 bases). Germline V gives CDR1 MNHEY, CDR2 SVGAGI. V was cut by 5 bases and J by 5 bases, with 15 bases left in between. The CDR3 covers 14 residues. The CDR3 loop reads CASSTAGTDYGYTF. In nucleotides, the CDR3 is TGTGCCAGCAGTACTGCCGGGACTGATTATGGCTACACCTTC.

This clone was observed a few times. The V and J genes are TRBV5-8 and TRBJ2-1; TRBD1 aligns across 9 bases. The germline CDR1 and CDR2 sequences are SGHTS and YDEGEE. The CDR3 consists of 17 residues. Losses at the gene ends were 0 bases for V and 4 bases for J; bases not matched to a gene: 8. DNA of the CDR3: TGTGCCAGCAGCTTGGATCTGGGGACAGGGCAGTACAATGAGCAGTTCTTC. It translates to CASSLDLGTGQYNEQFF. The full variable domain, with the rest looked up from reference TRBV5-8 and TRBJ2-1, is EAGVTQSPTHLIKTRGQQATLRCSPISGHTSVYWYQQALGLGLQFLLWYDEGEERNRGNFPPRFSGRQFPNYSSELNVNALELEDSALYLCASSLDLGTGQYNEQFFGPGTRLTVL.

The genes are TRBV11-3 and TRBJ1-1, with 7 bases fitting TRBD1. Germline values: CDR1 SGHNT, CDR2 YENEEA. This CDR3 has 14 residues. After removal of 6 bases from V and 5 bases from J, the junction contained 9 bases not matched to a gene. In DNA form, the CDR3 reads TGTGCCAGCAGGTCCCACCCCAGGGGGACTGAAGCTTTCTTT. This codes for CASRSHPRGTEAFF.

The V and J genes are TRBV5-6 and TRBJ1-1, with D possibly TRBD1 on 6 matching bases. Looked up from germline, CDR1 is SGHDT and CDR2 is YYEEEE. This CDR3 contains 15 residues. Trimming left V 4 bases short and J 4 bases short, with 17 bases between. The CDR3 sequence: CASSLPMGASTEAFF. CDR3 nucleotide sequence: TGTGCCAGCAGCCTGCCGATGGGGGCGAGCACTGAAGCTTTCTTT.

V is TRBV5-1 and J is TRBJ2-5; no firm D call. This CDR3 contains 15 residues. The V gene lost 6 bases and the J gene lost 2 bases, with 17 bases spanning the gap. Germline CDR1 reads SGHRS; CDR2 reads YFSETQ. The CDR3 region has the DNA TGCGCCAGCACCAACTCAGGCGGCCCGCAAGAGACCCAGTACTTC. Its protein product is CASTNSGGPQETQYF.

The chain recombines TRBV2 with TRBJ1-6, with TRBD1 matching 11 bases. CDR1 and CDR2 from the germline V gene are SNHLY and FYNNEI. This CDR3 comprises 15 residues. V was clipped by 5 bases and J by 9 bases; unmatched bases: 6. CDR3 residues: CASSRAGTGGSPLHF. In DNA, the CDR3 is TGTGCCAGCAGTCGCGCCGGGACAGGGGGTTCACCCCTCCACTTT.

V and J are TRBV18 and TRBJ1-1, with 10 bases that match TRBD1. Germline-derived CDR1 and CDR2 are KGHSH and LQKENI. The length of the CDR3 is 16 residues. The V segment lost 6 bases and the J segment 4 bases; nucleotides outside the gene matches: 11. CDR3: CASSPGQGGGGTEAFF. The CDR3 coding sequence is TGTGCCAGCTCGCCCGGACAGGGGGGAGGGGGCACTGAAGCTTTCTTT.